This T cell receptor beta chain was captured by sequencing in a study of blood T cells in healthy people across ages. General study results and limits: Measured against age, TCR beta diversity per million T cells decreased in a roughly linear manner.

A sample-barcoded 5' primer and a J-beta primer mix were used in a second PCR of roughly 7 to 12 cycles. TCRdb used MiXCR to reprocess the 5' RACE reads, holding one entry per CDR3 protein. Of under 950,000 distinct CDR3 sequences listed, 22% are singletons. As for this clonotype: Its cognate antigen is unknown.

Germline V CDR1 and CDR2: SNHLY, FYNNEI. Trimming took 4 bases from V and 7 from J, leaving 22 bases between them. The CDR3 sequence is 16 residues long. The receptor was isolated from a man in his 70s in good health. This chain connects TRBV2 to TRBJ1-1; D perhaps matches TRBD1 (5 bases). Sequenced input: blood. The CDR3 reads CASSVRKGTRASEAFF. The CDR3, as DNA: TGTGCCAGCAGTGTCAGAAAGGGGACGAGGGCTAGTGAAGCTTTCTTT. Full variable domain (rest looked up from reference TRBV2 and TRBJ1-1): EPEVTQTPSHQVTQMGQEVILRCVPISNHLYFYWYRQILGQKVEFLVSFYNNEISEKSEIFDDQFSVERPDGSNFTLKIRSTKLEDSAMYFCASSVRKGTRASEAFFGQGTRLTVV.